What follows are 17 T cell receptor beta chains derived from one specimen sequenced in a study of blood T cell repertoires in COVID-19. Here immunoSEQ multiplex PCR was the method, and the copy in TCRdb shows in-frame clones only, minus some. The table shows over 200,000 clones, with around 89% occurring only once. The sequenced sample consisted of PBMCs or T cells enriched from blood (not recorded which). Every receptor here comes from a man aged 35 to 55 who had recovered from COVID-19.

This sequence joins TRBV25-1 and TRBJ1-2; 9 bases align to TRBD1. Per the germline V gene, CDR1 is MGHDK and CDR2 is SYGVNS. V gave up 3 bases and J gave up 5 bases; unmatched junction bases: 7. The CDR3 length is 15 residues. This CDR3 is CASSDRNRGQYGYTF. DNA for the CDR3: TGTGCCAGCAGTGACCGCAACAGGGGGCAGTATGGCTACACCTTC.

The chain employs TRBV5-1 and TRBJ2-7; 9 bases align to TRBD1. The germline CDR1 and CDR2 sequences are SGHRS and YFSETQ. V lost 6 bases and J lost 0; bases outside the gene matches: 16. This CDR3 has 18 amino acids. The CDR3 sequence is CASTYGQGPPTYSYEQYF. In DNA form, the CDR3 reads TGCGCCAGCACGTACGGACAGGGGCCCCCCACTTACTCCTACGAGCAGTACTTC.

This clone was recorded only once. V and J are TRBV23-1 and TRBJ2-3; D may be TRBD1 (6 bases). TRBV23-1 is given ORF status, its function remaining uncertain. This CDR3 comprises 16 residues. V gave up 0 bases and J gave up 2 bases, with 12 bases separating them. CDR3 in DNA: TGCGCCAGCAGTCAATCGTTGGGACACCACACAGATACGCAGTATTTT. As protein: CASSQSLGHHTDTQYF.

The chain recombines TRBV6-4 with TRBJ2-3; D possibly corresponds to TRBD2 (7 bases). This CDR3 region has 16 residues. Germline V gene sequence: CDR1 MRHNA, CDR2 SNTAGT. V lost 0 bases, J lost 4 bases, and 14 bases lay in between. This CDR3 is CASSDSTWGGADTQYF. For the CDR3, the DNA is TGTGCCAGCAGTGACTCGACGTGGGGGGGCGCAGATACGCAGTATTTT.

This clone appeared once. The V gene is TRBV19, the J gene TRBJ2-3; TRBD1 matches at 10 bases. V trimming: 5 bases; J trimming: 2 bases; junction bases outside the gene matches: 4. Germline assignment: CDR1 LNHDA and CDR2 SQIVND (reference sequence). The CDR3 has 15 residues. The CDR3 region has the DNA TGTGCCAGTAGTTGGACAGGGGGGATCACAGATACGCAGTATTTT. Translating it yields CASSWTGGITDTQYF.

This chain connects TRBV2 to TRBJ1-3, with D tentatively TRBD1 (5 bases). The CDR3 has 13 residues. Trimming shortened V by 10 bases and J by 4 bases, and 14 bases separated the two germline ends. Germline V gene data show CDR1 as SNHLY and CDR2 as FYNNEI. The CDR3 DNA reads as TGTGCCATCACAGGTTTTCGCGGAAACACCATATATTTT. It yields the protein CAITGFRGNTIYF.

The genes are TRBV6-4 and TRBJ1-6, with 7 bases identical to TRBD1. The CDR3 covers 16 residues. Trimming cost V 4 bases and J 7 bases; bases outside gene matches: 10. Germline V gene lookup returns CDR1 MRHNA and CDR2 SNTAGT. CDR3 in DNA: TGTGCCAGCAGTGCCCGACCGGGACAGATGAATTCACCCCTCCACTTT. This encodes CASSARPGQMNSPLHF.

As concerns this clone: Other DNA sequences in the sample encode the same CDR3. This chain connects TRBV6-5 to TRBJ1-5; 8 nucleotides align to TRBD1. CDR1 MNHEY and CDR2 SVGAGI come from the germline V gene. With 6 bases clipped from V and 4 bases from J, the junction kept 2 bases outside the gene matches. CDR3 length equals 13 residues. CDR3 DNA sequence: TGTGCCAGCAGAGGACAGGGTAATCAGCCCCAGCATTTT. Translation: CASRGQGNQPQHF.

The chain employs TRBV6-5 and TRBJ1-2, with D unclear. Trimming left V 1 base short and J 7 bases short, with 10 bases between. The CDR3 is made up of 13 amino acids. Per the germline V gene, CDR1 is MNHEY and CDR2 is SVGAGI. CDR3 nucleotides: TGTGCCAGCAGTTACTTACCGTCGGGTGGCTACACCTTC. The encoded protein is CASSYLPSGGYTF.

In this sample, this clone turned up once. The chain combines TRBV6-6 with TRBJ1-6; 8 positions agree with TRBD1. Germline CDR1 reads MNHNY; CDR2 reads SVGAGI (reference sequence). V dropped 9 bases and J dropped 7; count of bases not matched to a gene: 5. The CDR3 loop spans 13 amino acids. CDR3 DNA: TGTGCCAGTAAGACAGGGGAAAATTCACCCCTCCACTTT. Its protein product is CASKTGENSPLHF.

This clone is a singleton in its sample. V gene TRBV5-1 combines with J gene TRBJ2-7; TRBD1 agrees at 9 bases. The CDR3 extends over 15 amino acids. Germline V CDR1 and CDR2: SGHRS, YFSETQ. The V and J ends lost 4 bases and 4 bases, in that order; junction bases with no gene match: 9. CDR3 loop: CASSTLQGASYEQYF. The CDR3 DNA sequence: TGCGCCAGCAGCACTTTACAGGGGGCTTCGTACGAGCAGTACTTC.

The chain employs TRBV25-1 and TRBJ2-7, with TRBD2 matching 8 bases. The ends lost 0 bases at V and 3 bases at J; junction bases unmatched: 10. CDR3 length equals 17 residues. Germline-derived CDR1 and CDR2 are MGHDK and SYGVNS. The chain's CDR3 is CASSEYGFAGGYYEQYF. The CDR3 DNA reads as TGTGCCAGCAGTGAATATGGGTTTGCGGGGGGATACTACGAGCAGTACTTC.

CDR3 coding DNA: TGCAGTGCTAGACCTCAAGAGACCCAGTACTTC. Translated, it gives CSARPQETQYF. The rearrangement joins TRBV20-1 to TRBJ2-5; no reliable D call. CDR3 length equals 11 residues. Germline V CDR1 and CDR2: DFQATT, SNEGSKA (reference sequence). The V and J ends lost 2 bases and 2 bases respectively, with 3 bases between them.

The chain links TRBV19 to TRBJ2-1, with a weak D call TRBD1 (6 bases). Germline lookup yields CDR1 LNHDA and CDR2 SQIVND (reference sequence). V lost 3 bases to trimming and J lost 1 base, with 10 bases between them. The CDR3 has 15 residues. The CDR3 protein is CASSIAGVSYNEQFF. The CDR3 nucleotides read TGTGCCAGTAGTATCGCAGGGGTTTCCTACAATGAGCAGTTCTTC.

This chain links TRBV2 with TRBJ2-4, with 8 bases identical to TRBD1. Germline values: CDR1 SNHLY, CDR2 FYNNEI. The ends lost 8 bases at V and 5 bases at J; junction bases unmatched: 14. The CDR3 sequence is 16 residues long. In DNA, the CDR3 is TGTGCCAGCCAGTCGGGCCTATCACAGGGGGAAAACATTCAGTACTTC. Translated: CASQSGLSQGENIQYF.

The chain has TRBV28 and TRBJ2-4, with D perhaps matching TRBD2 (6 bases). The V gene lost 1 base and the J gene lost 6 bases, with 16 bases spanning the gap. From germline, CDR1 is MDHEN and CDR2 SYDVKM. The CDR3 contains 16 residues. Written as DNA, the CDR3 is TGTGCCAGCAGTTTATTGGAGGGAGCGCCCCGAAACATTCAGTACTTC. This gives the protein CASSLLEGAPRNIQYF.

V usage is TRBV5-1 and J usage is TRBJ1-2; 8 positions match TRBD1. CDR1 SGHRS and CDR2 YFSETQ come from the germline V gene. The CDR3 consists of 12 residues. Unmatched junction bases numbered 3, after V lost 4 bases and J lost 7 bases. The CDR3 spells CASSLGQGGYTF. The CDR3 nucleotides are TGCGCCAGCAGCCTAGGACAGGGTGGCTACACCTTC.